This T cell receptor beta chain was sequenced during a study of cytomegalovirus exposure and HLA in healthy donors. Study results and limitations: Most CMV-associated TCR beta chains were later found to appear HLA-restricted.

For this clone: What it recognizes is unknown.

Both 60 Vbeta primers and 13 Jbeta primers went into the PCR. The repertoire was sequenced with immunoSEQ multiplex PCR; TCRdb's copy has only in-frame clones and lacks some. The sample carries approximately 200,000 clones, approximately 79% recorded once. V lost 3 bases to trimming and J lost 0 bases, with 10 bases between them. CDR1 is SQVTM, CDR2 ANQGSEA, per germline. This CDR3 has 14 amino acids. The TCR was taken from a girl aged 2-10 years in good health and CMV-seronegative. Material for sequencing was PBMCs. This sequence joins TRBV29-1 and TRBJ2-3; possibly TRBD2 for D (6 bases). This chain's CDR3 is CSVDGGRSTDTQYF. For the CDR3, the DNA is TGCAGCGTTGACGGGGGAAGGAGCACAGATACGCAGTATTTT.